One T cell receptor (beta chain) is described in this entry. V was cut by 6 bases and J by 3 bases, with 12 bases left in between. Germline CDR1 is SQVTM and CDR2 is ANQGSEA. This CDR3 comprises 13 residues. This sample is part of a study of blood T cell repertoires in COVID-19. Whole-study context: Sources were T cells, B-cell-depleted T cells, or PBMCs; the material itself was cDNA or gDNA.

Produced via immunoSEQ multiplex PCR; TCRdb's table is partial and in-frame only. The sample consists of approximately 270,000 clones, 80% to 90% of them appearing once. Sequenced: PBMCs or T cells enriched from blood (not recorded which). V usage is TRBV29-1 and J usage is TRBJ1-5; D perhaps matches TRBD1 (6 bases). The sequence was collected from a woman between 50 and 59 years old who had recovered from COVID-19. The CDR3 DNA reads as TGCAGCGTAGGGGACAACACCAATCAGCCCCAGCATTTT. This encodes CSVGDNTNQPQHF.